Each of the 27 T cell receptor beta chains below was sequenced from the same sample in a study of patients and donors after allogeneic stem cell transplantation. TCRdb re-derived calls from the RT-PCR reads in MiXCR, one entry per CDR3 protein. The sample includes 7,000 to 9,000 distinct CDR3 sequences, 9.5% to 13% of them seen just once. Material for sequencing was blood, either unsorted or a sorted T cell fraction (not recorded which). These receptors originate from a human donor who was either an allogeneic HSCT recipient or a stem cell or donor lymphocyte infusion donor (not recorded which). It is not recorded whose cells these are; they may come from a transplant donor.

This clonotype was detected only once. This chain connects TRBV2 to TRBJ2-7, with D possibly matching TRBD2 (5 bases). Germline V lookup: CDR1 SNHLY, CDR2 FYNNEI. The CDR3 is 13 amino acids. V was shortened by 6 bases and J by 6 bases, with 15 bases between the two germline ends. The CDR3: CASRPEVAGEQYF. CDR3 DNA sequence: TGTGCCAGCAGGCCCGAGGTGGCGGGCGAGCAGTACTTC.

This chain joins TRBV7-2 and TRBJ1-2, with 8 bases fitting TRBD1. Trimming took 5 bases from V and 6 from J; bases not matched to a gene: 11. Germline V gives CDR1 SGHTA, CDR2 FQGNSA. This CDR3 has 15 amino acids. The CDR3 coding sequence is TGTGCCAGCAGCGCCAGAGCGGACAGGGATCATGGCTACACCTTC. Its protein product is CASSARADRDHGYTF.

This clonotype was seen repeatedly, ten times or more. The V and J genes are TRBV6-5 and TRBJ1-3, with D possibly TRBD1 on 5 matching bases. Trimming took off 6 bases at V and 4 bases at J, with 7 bases between the two ends. This CDR3 region has 12 residues. Germline-derived CDR1 and CDR2 are MNHEY and SVGAGI. DNA for the CDR3: TGTGCCAGCAGGACAGACGGAAACACCATATATTTT. Translation: CASRTDGNTIYF.

The rearrangement uses TRBV6-2 or TRBV6-3 and TRBJ2-7; 9 bases are a match to TRBD1. The CDR3 is made up of 16 amino acids. J lost 3 bases, V lost 6 bases, and 12 bases had no gene match. Looked up from germline, CDR1 is MNHEY and CDR2 is SVGEGT. The CDR3 DNA reads as TGTGCCAGCAGCGAATATGGACAGGGGACATTCTACGAGCAGTACTTC. The encoded protein is CASSEYGQGTFYEQYF.

This clonotype has a handful of counts. This rearrangement joins TRBV3-1 to TRBJ1-3, with 7 bases identical to TRBD1. Germline CDR1 and CDR2: LGHDT and YNNKEL (reference sequence). V lost 10 bases and J lost 2; bases outside the gene matches: 8. The length of the CDR3 is 14 residues. CDR3 sequence reads: CATSAQGTGNTIYF. The CDR3 nucleotides are TGTGCCACGAGCGCACAGGGGACTGGAAACACCATATATTTT.

A few counts support this clonotype. This chain connects TRBV11-2 to TRBJ1-1; 7 nucleotides agree with TRBD1. V lost 6 bases, J lost 2 bases, and 9 bases stayed unmatched. The CDR3 loop spans 15 amino acids. The germline CDR1 and CDR2 sequences are SGHAT and FQNNGV. For the CDR3, the DNA is TGTGCCAGCAGTCCCGGAGGGGGCCTTAACACTGAAGCTTTCTTT. Amino acid sequence: CASSPGGGLNTEAFF.

In this sample, this clonotype turned up a few times. This chain joins TRBV5-1 and TRBJ2-1; D gene ambiguous. Trimming stripped 0 bases from V and 2 bases from J, with 9 bases between. CDR3 length equals 15 residues. Germline loops: CDR1 SGHRS, CDR2 YFSETQ. Written as DNA, the CDR3 is TGCGCCAGCAGCTTGGGTACGTCGGCCTACAATGAGCAGTTCTTC. It codes for CASSLGTSAYNEQFF.

The rearrangement links TRBV4-2 to TRBJ2-7, with a tentative D call TRBD2 (6 bases). Trimming removed 4 bases at V and 2 bases at J, with 15 bases between. Germline V gene data show CDR1 as LGHNA and CDR2 as YNFKEQ. The CDR3 contains 15 residues. The CDR3 sequence: CASSLTLANPYEQYF. CDR3 in DNA: TGTGCCAGCAGCCTAACGCTAGCGAATCCCTACGAGCAGTACTTC.

This clonotype has a handful of counts. V usage is TRBV20-1 and J usage is TRBJ2-3, with D tentatively TRBD1 or TRBD2 (5 bases each). Trimming removed 5 bases from V and 1 base from J, with 13 bases in between. CDR3 length equals 14 residues. Germline lookup yields CDR1 DFQATT and CDR2 SNEGSKA (reference sequence). CDR3 region: CSAEGQYGTDTQYF. The CDR3 coding sequence is TGCAGTGCTGAGGGGCAGTACGGCACAGATACGCAGTATTTT.

This clonotype has more than one count but fewer than ten. V usage is TRBV7-8 and J usage is TRBJ1-5, with 8 positions matching TRBD1. Losses at the gene ends were 1 base for V and 0 bases for J; bases not matched to a gene: 8. The CDR3 runs 18 residues. Germline CDR1 is SGHVS and CDR2 is FQNEAQ. CDR3 DNA: TGTGCCAGCAGCTTAGAACACAGGGGGGTTTATAGCAATCAGCCCCAGCATTTT. It specifies CASSLEHRGVYSNQPQHF.

In this sample, this clonotype turned up many times. CDR3 in amino acids: CASSLSPSGGYNEQFF. DNA for the CDR3: TGTGCCAGCAGCTTGTCTCCTAGCGGGGGATACAATGAGCAGTTCTTC. The J gene is TRBJ2-1, the V gene TRBV5-5; TRBD2 matches at 10 bases. The trim removed 1 base at V and 4 bases at J, leaving 5 bases unmatched. Germline CDR1 SGHKS, CDR2 YYEKEE (reference sequence). This CDR3 is 16 amino acids long.

In this sample, this clonotype turned up many times. The rearrangement joins TRBV12-3 or TRBV12-4 to TRBJ1-3; the D gene is possibly TRBD1 (5 bases). V was cut by 6 bases and J by 3 bases, with 15 bases left in between. The CDR3 length is 15 residues. For the CDR3, the DNA is TGTGCCAGCAGCCCCGCAGGGTCGGGTGGAAACACCATATATTTT. It encodes CASSPAGSGGNTIYF.

In this sample, this clonotype is medium-sized (0.01 to 0.1%). This sequence joins TRBV5-6 and TRBJ1-3; D ambiguous. CDR1 and CDR2 from the germline V gene are SGHDT and YYEEEE. Trimming removed 1 base from V and 3 bases from J, with 8 bases in between. The CDR3 covers 14 residues. The CDR3 bases are TGTGCCAGCAGCTTGTCGCCAGTTGGAAACACCATATATTTT. Translation: CASSLSPVGNTIYF.

At least ten counts were recorded for this clonotype. The chain combines TRBV5-1 with TRBJ2-2; TRBD1 might be the D (5 bases). Germline CDR1 and CDR2: SGHRS and YFSETQ. The V end was cut by 1 base, the J end by 0 bases, with 10 bases between. This CDR3 has 16 residues. The CDR3 region has the DNA TGCGCCAGCAGCTTGCAGGGCCTTCCGAACACCGGGGAGCTGTTTTTT. Its protein is CASSLQGLPNTGELFF.

The gene calls are TRBV6-2 or TRBV6-3 and TRBJ1-5; weak D call: TRBD1 (6 bases). Trimming took off 7 bases at V and 7 bases at J, with 20 bases between the two ends. Germline assignment: CDR1 MNHEY and CDR2 SVGEGT. The CDR3 has 15 residues. The DNA of the CDR3 is TGTGCCAGCAACCCCCTAATGGGGGCAAACCAGCCCCAGCATTTT. This codes for CASNPLMGANQPQHF.

As regards this clonotype: The junction and the germline gene differ at one end; a read error may be behind it. This chain connects TRBV10-3 to TRBJ1-1; 11 bases agree with TRBD1. The CDR3 covers 16 residues. Germline V gene lookup returns CDR1 ENHRY and CDR2 SYGVKD. The CDR3 loop is CDISDSGQGVNTEAFF. DNA for the CDR3: TGTGACATCAGTGACTCGGGACAGGGGGTGAACACTGAAGCTTTCTTT.

This clonotype showed up many times. The chain has TRBV3-1 and TRBJ2-1; D remains ambiguous. The ends were cut back, 2 bases at V and 9 bases at J, with 8 bases in the middle. The germline gives CDR1 LGHDT, CDR2 YNNKEL (reference sequence). The CDR3 has 12 residues. The CDR3 sequence: CASSQLGGEQFF. In nucleotides, the CDR3 is TGTGCCAGCAGCCAACTTGGCGGTGAGCAGTTCTTC.

This clonotype was seen ten or more times. The rearrangement joins TRBV6-5 to TRBJ1-1, with a possible D match to TRBD1 (5 bases). Germline-derived CDR1 and CDR2 are MNHEY and SVGAGI. With 5 bases removed from V and 7 bases from J, the gap between germline ends came to 17 bases. This CDR3 region has 14 residues. The CDR3 coding sequence is TGTGCCAGCAGTCCCGGGGCTGGCTGGAGTGAAGCTTTCTTT. It specifies CASSPGAGWSEAFF.

This clonotype was counted ten times or more. The rearrangement links TRBV5-1 to TRBJ2-3, with D possibly being TRBD2 (5 bases). Germline-derived CDR1 and CDR2 are SGHRS and YFSETQ. This CDR3 is 12 amino acids long. V lost 5 bases and J lost 5, with 9 bases in between. The CDR3 DNA follows: TGCGCCAGCAGTCCCGAGGGAGATACGCAGTATTTT. Translated: CASSPEGDTQYF.

This clonotype was found a few times. The chain uses TRBV19 and TRBJ1-2, with D hard to call. The V end lost 10 bases, the J end lost 4 bases, and 10 bases lay between the germline ends. The CDR3 is made up of 11 amino acids. The germline V gene encodes CDR1 LNHDA and CDR2 SQIVND (reference sequence). The CDR3 protein is CATSFGYGYTF. The CDR3 DNA reads as TGTGCCACGAGTTTCGGCTATGGCTACACCTTC.

The genes are TRBV5-1 and TRBJ2-4, with a possible D match to TRBD2 (6 bases). V shed 4 bases and J shed 0 bases, with 14 bases lying between them. This CDR3 comprises 16 residues. Germline V gene data show CDR1 as SGHRS and CDR2 as YFSETQ. The CDR3 loop is CASSGGTGIAKNIQYF. CDR3 in DNA: TGCGCCAGCAGCGGGGGGACCGGGATAGCCAAAAACATTCAGTACTTC.

This clonotype is medium-sized. V gene TRBV9 combines with J gene TRBJ1-6; D unclear. The CDR3 spans 16 residues. Germline-derived CDR1 and CDR2 are SGDLS and YYNGEE. The ends were cut back, 0 bases at V and 0 bases at J, with 7 bases in the middle. CDR3 in amino acids: CASSVGVGSYNSPLHF. The CDR3 region has the DNA TGTGCCAGCAGCGTAGGGGTGGGCTCCTATAATTCACCCCTCCACTTT.

This clonotype has ten or more counts. This chain connects TRBV19 to TRBJ1-2; perhaps TRBD1 as D (5 bases). The V end lost 1 base, the J end lost 11 bases, and 14 bases lay between the germline ends. CDR1 and CDR2 (germline): LNHDA, SQIVND (reference sequence). This CDR3 region has 13 residues. The CDR3 nucleotides are TGTGCCAGTAGTATAGCAGGGATTAACAGTTACACCTTC. It translates to CASSIAGINSYTF.

This clonotype has just a few counts. This chain links TRBV20-1 with TRBJ1-1, with D possibly being TRBD1 (6 bases). The CDR3 runs 14 residues. Trimming shortened V by 6 bases and J by 5 bases, and 19 bases separated the two germline ends. Germline V gene lookup returns CDR1 DFQATT and CDR2 SNEGSKA (reference sequence). In nucleotides, the CDR3 is TGCAGTGCGGATCCGGGACACTTCGGGACTGAAGCTTTCTTT. It translates to CSADPGHFGTEAFF.

The sample holds many counts of this clonotype. CDR3 in DNA: TGTGCCAGCAGCTTACTGATAAGCACAGATACGCAGTATTTT. It specifies CASSLLISTDTQYF. The V call is TRBV7-2, the J call TRBJ2-3; D gene unclear. Germline-derived CDR1 and CDR2 are SGHTA and FQGNSA. V gave up 2 bases and J gave up 0 bases, with 6 bases separating them. The CDR3 is 14 amino acids.

By its share, this clonotype is medium-sized. The chain links TRBV6-5 to TRBJ1-2, with D perhaps matching TRBD1 (5 bases). The CDR3 length is 14 residues. The V end was cut by 4 bases, the J end by 2 bases, with 11 bases between. CDR1 is MNHEY and CDR2 is SVGAGI in the germline V gene. CDR3 in DNA: TGTGCCAGCAGTTTCGGAGGGGCCAACTATGGCTACACCTTC. This codes for CASSFGGANYGYTF.

Ten or more counts support this clonotype. The chain couples TRBV19 to TRBJ2-3; 9 bases are shared with TRBD1. CDR1 is LNHDA and CDR2 is SQIVND in the germline V gene (reference sequence). This CDR3 is built from 14 residues. V was pared by 6 bases and J by 4 bases, with 5 bases of the junction left unmatched. The CDR3 protein is CASSPGQGADTQYF. Written as DNA, the CDR3 is TGTGCCAGTAGCCCGGGACAGGGAGCAGATACGCAGTATTTT.